The entry below describes one T cell receptor beta chain. As yet, its antigen is unknown. This sample stems from a study of T-cell reconstitution after alpha-beta-depleted transplantation in children. Notes on the study in general: Newly generated T cells supplied most T-cell counts and diversity one year post-transplant. Some patients owed their high day-60 TCRbeta diversity to surviving recipient T cells and thymic progenitors. The study reportedly traced alpha-beta T cells about two months after transplant to several hundred expanded graft clones.

The CDR3 runs to 14 residues. With V trimmed by 5 bases and J by 3 bases, 7 bases remained unmatched. Germline assignment: CDR1 SEHNR and CDR2 FQNEAQ (reference sequence). During its preparation, the TCRbeta library received unique molecular identifiers. TCRdb used MiXCR to reprocess the PCR reads, holding one entry per CDR3 protein. The repertoire includes about 580,000 distinct CDR3 sequences, roughly 23% of them detected once, and roughly 13% sits in the top ten. The sequences come from PBMCs, mostly from graft donor cells, collected 360 days after TCRalphabeta/CD19-depleted stem cell transplant. The TCR was taken from a boy under two years old who had a stem cell transplant for acute myeloid leukemia, so the T cells may come from the graft donor. V gene TRBV7-9 combines with J gene TRBJ2-7, with TRBD1 identical over 7 bases. The CDR3 spells CASSRQGGVYEQYF. DNA for the CDR3: TGTGCCAGCAGCCGACAGGGTGGCGTCTACGAGCAGTACTTC.